One T cell receptor beta chain is described in this entry. This sample was included in a study of control samples from healthy donors and cancer patients. Only in-frame clones appear in the TCRdb table, and some are missing; sequencing was by immunoSEQ multiplex PCR. The sample lists approximately 90,000 clones, about 85% occurring once. The germline V and J ends were trimmed by 4 bases and 6 bases, with 11 bases remaining between them. The CDR3 has 14 residues. Germline-derived CDR1 and CDR2 are SGDLS and YYNGEE. The chain has TRBV9 and TRBJ1-6, with D perhaps matching TRBD1 (6 bases). This TCR was recovered from a man aged 25 to 40 in good health. Sequenced sample: blood. The CDR3: CASSIGQTNSPLHF. Here the CDR3 DNA reads TGTGCCAGCAGCATCGGACAGACTAATTCACCCCTCCACTTT.